This T cell receptor beta chain comes out of a study of CD8 T cells in Susac syndrome. Those who served as multiple sclerosis controls were treatment-naive patients with stable or active relapsing-remitting disease. TEMRA cells were enriched by FACS, and CD4+ and CD8+ T cells were negatively isolated. The V and J ends lost 4 bases and 1 base respectively, with 5 bases between them. CDR3 size: 12 residues. Germline CDR1 and CDR2: SGHNT and YYREEE (reference sequence). Random hexamers served to reverse transcribe about 0.45 to 1 ug RNA. The CDR3 of TCR beta was amplified by immunoSEQ multiplex PCR across 54 Vbeta and 13 Jbeta. Via MiXCR, TCRdb re-called the immunoSEQ multiplex PCR reads, giving one row per CDR3 protein. The sample holds 200,000 or so distinct CDR3 sequences; 90% to 95% are singletons and the top ten take about 0.09%.

This receptor was identified in a human donor with multiple sclerosis. This chain connects TRBV5-4 to TRBJ1-1; D ambiguous. The sample taken for sequencing was CD4+ T cells from PBMCs. In DNA, the CDR3 is TGTGCCAGCAGCGGAGCGAACACTGAAGCTTTCTTT. This codes for CASSGANTEAFF. Full variable domain (remainder filled in from reference TRBV5-4 and TRBJ1-1): ETGVTQSPTHLIKTRGQQVTLRCSSQSGHNTVSWYQQALGQGPQFIFQYYREEENGRGNFPPRFSGLQFPNYSSELNVNALELDDSALYLCASSGANTEAFFGQGTRLTVV.